A single sample is the source of the 16 T cell receptor beta chains below, sequenced in a study of T cell repertoires in cytomegalovirus infection. TCRdb called the reads again in MiXCR, with one record for every CDR3 protein. The profile shows some 920,000 distinct CDR3 sequences, roughly a third of them singletons. Their target antigens are unknown. The specimen comprised cultured CD8+ T cells from PBMCs, sampled from culture after CMV antigen stimulation. These receptors were taken from a human donor in good health (CMV status not recorded). Some clones in this sample may be carry-over from other donors' samples.

There are many counts of this clonotype. For the CDR3, the DNA is TGTGCCAGCAGTTTTCCCAGCAATCAGCCCCAGCATTTT. Its translation is CASSFPSNQPQHF. This rearrangement joins TRBV28 to TRBJ1-5; D remains unclear. V lost 3 bases and J 1 base, leaving 4 bases between the germline ends. This CDR3 is built from 13 residues. CDR1 is MDHEN, CDR2 SYDVKM, per germline. Variable domain in full (rest from reference TRBV28 and TRBJ1-5): DVKVTQSSRYLVKRTGEKVFLECVQDMDHENMFWYRQDPGLGLRLIYFSYDVKMKEKGDIPEGYSVSREKKERFSLILESASTNQTSMYLCASSFPSNQPQHFGDGTRLSIL.

This clonotype was seen more than once but under ten times. The chain couples TRBV6-2 or TRBV6-3 to TRBJ2-7; D is uncertain. The CDR3 extends over 13 amino acids. The germline CDR1 and CDR2 sequences are MNHEY and SVGEGT. V lost 2 bases, J lost 2 bases, and 7 bases lay in between. The CDR3 nucleotides are TGTGCCAGCAGTTACGGGTTGGCCTACGAGCAGTACGTC. Its translation: CASSYGLAYEQYV.

The chain is built from TRBV27 and TRBJ1-2; D may be TRBD1 (5 bases). Germline V gives CDR1 MNHEY, CDR2 SMNVEV (reference sequence). Trimming removed 5 bases at V and 4 bases at J, with 23 bases between. CDR3 length: 17 amino acids. The CDR3 DNA follows: TGTGCCAGCAGTCCAGGGATAGGGGCGGAAATTCTCTATGGCTACACCTTC. Its translation is CASSPGIGAEILYGYTF.

The count of this clonotype is one. The junction shows a germline mismatch at one end, possibly a read error. The chain couples TRBV15 to TRBJ2-3, with D perhaps matching TRBD1 or TRBD2 (6 bases each). Per the germline V gene, CDR1 is LNHNV and CDR2 is YYDKDF (reference sequence). There are 16 residues in the CDR3. This CDR3 reads CVTSSPSGATTDTQYF. CDR3 in DNA: TGTGTCACCAGCAGCCCGTCGGGGGCCACCACAGATACGCAGTATTTT.

The chain combines TRBV5-1 with TRBJ2-1; 7 bases agree with TRBD2. The CDR3 sequence is 13 residues long. Looked up from germline, CDR1 is SGHRS and CDR2 is YFSETQ. V lost 4 bases and J lost 10; bases outside the gene matches: 8. CDR3 bases: TGCGCCAGCAGCCCTGGGGGGGGAAGGGAGCAGTTCTTC. Translated, it gives CASSPGGGREQFF.

V usage is TRBV7-6 and J usage is TRBJ2-3; weak D call: TRBD1 (5 bases). Germline-derived CDR1 and CDR2 are SGHVS and FNYEAQ. The CDR3 loop spans 14 amino acids. The V end was cut by 1 base, the J end by 6 bases, with 11 bases between. The CDR3 is CASSLEPSGDTQYF. CDR3 in DNA: TGTGCCAGCAGCTTAGAACCCTCAGGGGATACGCAGTATTTT.

The chain links TRBV6-6 to TRBJ2-1; D possibly corresponds to TRBD2 (5 bases). Deletions cut 6 bases from V and 12 bases from J, with 9 bases between. This CDR3 has 10 amino acids. The germline V gene encodes CDR1 MNHNY and CDR2 SVGAGI (reference sequence). The CDR3 DNA reads as TGTGCCAGCAGCGCCGCGGGGCAGTTCTTC. Translated: CASSAAGQFF.

The CDR3 protein is CATKIPGQGPDTQYF. The CDR3 DNA is TGTGCCACAAAAATTCCGGGACAGGGGCCAGATACGCAGTATTTT. The J gene is TRBJ2-3, the V gene TRBV2, with TRBD1 matching 10 bases. Trimming took 10 bases from V and 4 from J; bases not matched to a gene: 11. The CDR3 runs 15 residues. Germline loops: CDR1 SNHLY, CDR2 FYNNEI.

Remarks on this clonotype: No DNA is shown, since the ends of the CDR3 on it are uncertain; the CDR3 is the one TCRdb lists. The gene calls are TRBV19 and TRBJ1-5. The CDR3 is 16 residues long, counting both termini. Germline V gene sequence: CDR1 LNHDA, CDR2 SQIVND (reference sequence). The CDR3: CASSDSVRGPNQPQHF.

This clonotype was seen more than once but under ten times. The rearrangement joins TRBV7-9 to TRBJ1-1; TRBD1 aligns across 9 bases. There are 15 residues in the CDR3. Losses at the gene ends were 3 bases for V and 0 bases for J; bases not matched to a gene: 2. Germline assignment: CDR1 SEHNR and CDR2 FQNEAQ (reference sequence). This CDR3 reads CASSFTGGMNTEAFF. CDR3 nucleotide sequence: TGTGCCAGCAGCTTTACAGGGGGCATGAACACTGAAGCTTTCTTT.

CDR3 sequence: CASSFPAAGELFF. Here the CDR3 DNA reads TGTGCCAGCAGTTTCCCGGCGGCCGGGGAGCTGTTTTTT. This sequence joins TRBV27 and TRBJ2-2; D is unclear. The CDR3 length is 13 residues. CDR1 is MNHEY, CDR2 SMNVEV, per germline (reference sequence). V was clipped by 3 bases and J by 6 bases, with 8 bases between them.

This rearrangement joins TRBV12-3 or TRBV12-4 to TRBJ1-2; TRBD1 might be the D (6 bases). This CDR3 contains 15 residues. The germline V and J ends were trimmed by 2 bases and 8 bases, with 18 bases remaining between them. The CDR3 is CASSLSPTGQRGYTF. CDR3 coding DNA: TGTGCCAGCAGTTTATCCCCTACAGGGCAAAGGGGCTACACCTTC.

The chain couples TRBV6-1 to TRBJ1-2; D call uncertain. The CDR3 consists of 10 residues. Germline values: CDR1 MNHNS, CDR2 SASEGT. V was clipped by 2 bases and J by 11 bases, with 6 bases between them. The CDR3 DNA sequence: TGTGCCAGCAGTGAAAAGAAATACACCTTC. It translates to CASSEKKYTF.

This clonotype came up a few times. The V and J genes are TRBV7-6 and TRBJ2-1; 8 nucleotides match TRBD2. The CDR3 is 15 residues long. Trimming cost V 5 bases and J 3 bases; bases outside gene matches: 6. The germline CDR1 and CDR2 sequences are SGHVS and FNYEAQ. CDR3 protein: CASSRLAISYNEQFF. The CDR3 DNA reads TGTGCCAGCAGCCGACTAGCGATCAGCTACAATGAGCAGTTCTTC.

This clonotype was picked up many times. The chain links TRBV12-3 or TRBV12-4 to TRBJ1-1, with D perhaps matching TRBD1 (6 bases). Trimming cost V 5 bases and J 0 bases, with 13 bases left between them. The CDR3 runs to 15 residues. The CDR3 region is CASSAGGGVNTEAFF. The CDR3 DNA is TGTGCCAGCAGTGCCGGAGGGGGGGTGAACACTGAAGCTTTCTTT.

V usage is TRBV2 and J usage is TRBJ1-6; D unclear. This CDR3 has 13 residues. Trimming stripped 6 bases from V and 9 bases from J, with 12 bases between. CDR1 is SNHLY, CDR2 FYNNEI, per germline. For the CDR3, the DNA is TGTGCCAGCAGGCCCTTCCCTGGTTCACCCCTCCACTTT. Its protein is CASRPFPGSPLHF.